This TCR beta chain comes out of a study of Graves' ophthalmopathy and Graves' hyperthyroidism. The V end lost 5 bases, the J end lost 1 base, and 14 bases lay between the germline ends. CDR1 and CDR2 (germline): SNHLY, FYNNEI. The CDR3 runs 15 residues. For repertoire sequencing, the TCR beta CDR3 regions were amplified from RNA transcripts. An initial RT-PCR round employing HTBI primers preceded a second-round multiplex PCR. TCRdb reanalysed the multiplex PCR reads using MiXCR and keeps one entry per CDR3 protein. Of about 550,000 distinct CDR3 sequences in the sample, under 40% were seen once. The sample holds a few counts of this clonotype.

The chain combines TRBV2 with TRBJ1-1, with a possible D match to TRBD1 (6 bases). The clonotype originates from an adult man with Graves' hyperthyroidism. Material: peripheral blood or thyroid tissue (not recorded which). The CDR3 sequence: CASSPPGGGNTEAFF. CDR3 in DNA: TGTGCCAGCAGTCCGCCGGGAGGGGGGAACACTGAAGCTTTCTTT. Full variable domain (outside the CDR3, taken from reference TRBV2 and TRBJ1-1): EPEVTQTPSHQVTQMGQEVILRCVPISNHLYFYWYRQILGQKVEFLVSFYNNEISEKSEIFDDQFSVERPDGSNFTLKIRSTKLEDSAMYFCASSPPGGGNTEAFFGQGTRLTVV.